The rows below give T cell receptor beta chains drawn from one sample of a study of blood T cell repertoires in COVID-19. The table came from immunoSEQ multiplex PCR; TCRdb's copy has only in-frame clones and leaves some out. Altogether around 140,000 clones are present, about 81% being singletons, with the ten largest covering around 2.4%. Sequenced material: PBMCs or T cells enriched from blood (not recorded which). The receptors shown here come from a man aged 40-49 years with acute COVID-19. CDR3s include the opening cysteine and the closing phenylalanine or tryptophan. The D gene is left open where the match is weak. Clone size is shown for a subset of rows, as once, few, many or a class of expanded clone.

D gene	J gene	clone size	V gene	CDR3 protein	CDR3 DNA
TRBD1	TRBJ1-6	few	TRBV7-3	CASSTGQGSSPLHF	TGTGCCAGCAGCACGGGACAGGGTAGTTCACCCCTCCACTTT
TRBD1	TRBJ2-7	.	TRBV10-2	CASSDPGQGPAEQYF	TGCGCCAGCAGTGATCCGGGACAGGGACCGGCCGAGCAGTACTTC
.	TRBJ2-2	.	TRBV7-9	CASSLVQRDTGELFF	TGTGCCAGCAGCTTAGTCCAGCGGGACACCGGGGAGCTGTTTTTT
TRBD2	TRBJ2-1	.	TRBV15	CATSRGRGLAGEEFF	TGTGCCACCAGCAGAGGCAGGGGACTAGCGGGAGAGGAGTTCTTC
.	TRBJ1-5	.	TRBV3-1/TRBV3-2	CASSQDTGRYQPQHF	TGTGCCAGCAGCCAAGATACAGGGCGGTATCAGCCCCAGCATTTT
TRBD1	TRBJ1-5	.	TRBV19	CASSPQGLGQPQHF	TGTGCCAGTAGTCCACAGGGGTTGGGTCAGCCCCAGCATTTT
TRBD1	TRBJ1-1	.	TRBV4-2	CASSLTGGRDEAFF	TGTGCCAGCAGCCTGACAGGGGGCCGGGATGAAGCTTTCTTT
TRBD1	TRBJ2-1	.	TRBV6-5	CASSYDRGLRINEQFF	TGTGCCAGCAGTTACGACAGGGGGCTGAGAATAAATGAGCAGTTCTTC
TRBD1	TRBJ1-3	once	TRBV15	CATSVGPGQSVGNTIYF	TGTGCCACCAGCGTCGGACCGGGACAGTCAGTTGGAAACACCATATATTTT
.	TRBJ2-1	.	TRBV24-1	CATSDIQGVGSYNEQFF	TGTGCCACCAGTGATATCCAAGGAGTGGGCTCCTACAATGAGCAGTTCTTC
TRBD1	TRBJ2-1	.	TRBV18	CASSKTGQGDNEQFF	TGTGCCAGCTCTAAGACGGGACAGGGGGACAATGAGCAGTTCTTC
.	TRBJ1-2	.	TRBV7-9	CASSLEDGYYGYTF	TGTGCCAGCAGCTTGGAGGACGGGTACTATGGCTACACCTTC
.	TRBJ2-3	.	TRBV3-1/TRBV3-2	CASSLITDTQYF	TGTGCCAGCAGCCTTATAACAGATACGCAGTATTTT
TRBD1	TRBJ2-2	.	TRBV19	CASSISGQGGNTGELFF	TGTGCCAGTAGTATAAGTGGACAGGGGGGGAACACCGGGGAGCTGTTTTTT
TRBD2	TRBJ2-2	.	TRBV7-7	CASSPWTSGLTGELFF	TGTGCTAGCAGCCCATGGACTAGCGGGCTCACCGGGGAGCTGTTTTTT
TRBD1	TRBJ1-1	few	TRBV10-2	CASRDRVNTEAFF	TGCGCCAGCAGAGACAGGGTTAACACTGAAGCTTTCTTT
TRBD2	TRBJ2-7	.	TRBV19	CASSSGLAPSYEQYF	TGTGCCAGTAGTTCGGGACTAGCTCCCTCCTACGAGCAGTACTTC
.	TRBJ2-5	.	TRBV30	CAWGEGGQETQYF	TGTGCCTGGGGCGAGGGCGGCCAAGAGACCCAGTACTTC
.	TRBJ1-3	.	TRBV19	CASSPGGPGNTIYF	TGTGCCAGTAGTCCGGGGGGGCCTGGAAACACCATATATTTT
.	TRBJ2-2	.	TRBV3-1/TRBV3-2	CASSLQGPGELFF	TGTGCCAGCAGCCTACAGGGCCCCGGGGAGCTGTTTTTT
.	TRBJ2-7	.	TRBV21-1	CASSKANGQGEDYEQYF	TGTGCCAGCAGCAAAGCGAATGGACAGGGCGAAGACTACGAGCAGTACTTC
.	TRBJ1-6	.	TRBV28	CASSSADSHYNSPLHF	TGTGCCAGCAGTTCCGCGGACAGCCATTATAATTCACCCCTCCACTTT
.	TRBJ1-6	.	TRBV28	CASRRTVSSYNSPLHF	TGTGCCAGCAGGCGGACAGTTAGCTCCTATAATTCACCCCTCCACTTT
TRBD1	TRBJ1-5	.	TRBV6-5	CASSSTDREDQPQHF	TGTGCCAGCAGTTCCACGGACAGGGAGGATCAGCCCCAGCATTTT
.	TRBJ2-3	many	TRBV10-1	CASLRRGGKDTQYF	TGCGCCAGCCTGAGGAGGGGCGGCAAAGATACGCAGTATTTT
TRBD1	TRBJ1-4	few	TRBV5-4	CASSLQGAGEKLFF	TGTGCCAGCAGCTTACAGGGGGCCGGTGAAAAACTGTTTTTT
.	TRBJ2-3	.	TRBV5-1	CASSSNRADTQYF	TGCGCCAGCAGCTCTAACAGGGCAGATACGCAGTATTTT
TRBD2	TRBJ2-2	.	TRBV7-9	CASSYPGLGIGGELFF	TGTGCCAGCAGCTACCCGGGACTAGGCATAGGCGGGGAGCTGTTTTTT
TRBD2	TRBJ2-3	.	TRBV11-3	CASSLTGAGAGDTQYF	TGTGCCAGCAGCTTAACGGGAGCGGGAGCTGGAGATACGCAGTATTTT